These 5 T cell receptor beta chains were sequenced from one sample in a study of blood T cell repertoires in COVID-19. Clones were read by immunoSEQ multiplex PCR, and TCRdb kept only the in-frame ones, dropping some. The sample has about 250,000 clones; around nine tenths are singletons. Sequencing used peripheral blood. These receptors came from a woman aged 55-70 years who had recovered from COVID-19.

The CDR3: CASSLNSGVGDEQFF. CDR3 DNA sequence: TGTGCCAGCAGCTTAAATAGCGGGGTTGGCGATGAGCAGTTCTTC. The rearrangement uses TRBV11-3 and TRBJ2-1, with 8 bases aligning to TRBD2. V was pared by 2 bases and J by 8 bases, with 8 bases of the junction left unmatched. The CDR3 loop spans 15 amino acids. Germline loops: CDR1 SGHNT, CDR2 YENEEA.

A single count supports this clone. The chain combines TRBV19 with TRBJ2-5; D is perhaps TRBD1 (6 bases). The CDR3 sequence is 15 residues long. Germline V gives CDR1 LNHDA, CDR2 SQIVND (reference sequence). V dropped 5 bases and J dropped 5 bases, with 18 bases sitting between them. The DNA for the CDR3 is TGTGCCAGTAGTCCCGGCAGGGATCAGGGGGAGACCCAGTACTTC. Translated, it gives CASSPGRDQGETQYF. The whole variable domain, filled in from reference TRBV19 and TRBJ2-5, reads DGGITQSPKYLFRKEGQNVTLSCEQNLNHDAMYWYRQDPGQGLRLIYYSQIVNDFQKGDIAEGYSVSREKKESFPLTVTSAQKNPTAFYLCASSPGRDQGETQYFGPGTRLLVL.

This chain joins TRBV5-5 and TRBJ2-3; 7 bases map to TRBD2. The V gene end was trimmed by 4 bases and the J gene end by 6 bases; junction bases not matched to a gene: 11. The germline V gene has CDR1 SGHKS and CDR2 YYEKEE (reference sequence). CDR3 length: 15 amino acids. The DNA for the CDR3 is TGTGCCAGCAGCCCTCGACTAGCTCAACAGGATACGCAGTATTTT. Protein product: CASSPRLAQQDTQYF.

The count of this clone is one. The genes are TRBV7-2 and TRBJ2-7; 7 nucleotides match TRBD1. The CDR3 consists of 14 residues. Looked up from germline, CDR1 is SGHTA and CDR2 is FQGNSA. Germline trimming cut 5 bases from V and 2 bases from J; bases unmatched to any gene: 6. The CDR3 loop reads CASSELGTAYEQYF. Here the CDR3 DNA reads TGTGCCAGCAGCGAGCTCGGGACAGCCTACGAGCAGTACTTC. The whole variable domain, filled in from reference TRBV7-2 and TRBJ2-7, reads GAGVSQSPSNKVTEKGKDVELRCDPISGHTALYWYRQSLGQGLEFLIYFQGNSAPDKSGLPSDRFSAERTGGSVSTLTIQRTQQEDSAVYLCASSELGTAYEQYFGPGTRLTVT.

The chain employs TRBV27 and TRBJ2-5; TRBD1 matches 7 bases. The CDR3 is 14 amino acids. Unmatched junction bases numbered 7, after V lost 5 bases and J lost 4 bases. Looked up from germline, CDR1 is MNHEY and CDR2 is SMNVEV (reference sequence). In DNA form, the CDR3 reads TGTGCCAGCAGTATAGACAGGGTTCGAGAGACCCAGTACTTC. Encoded protein: CASSIDRVRETQYF.